Listed below are T cell receptor beta chains from one sample, sequenced in a study of CD8 T cells in ankylosing spondylitis. TCRdb used MiXCR to reprocess the 5' RACE reads, holding one entry per CDR3 protein. In the table there are about 240,000 distinct CDR3 sequences, 8.6% of which are singletons. What was sequenced was blood, either unsorted or a sorted T cell fraction (not recorded which). The receptors stem from a male donor with ankylosing spondylitis or in good health (not recorded which). Each CDR3 is given with its conserved first and last residue. Fields, in order: J gene, V gene, CDR3 protein.

>TRBJ1-5|TRBV7-6
CASSLGTGVHQPQHF
>TRBJ2-7|TRBV6-1
CASSPSLSSYEQYF
>TRBJ1-6|TRBV10-3
CAISESGRSNSPLHF
>TRBJ1-2|TRBV20-1
CSARVRRGAEDYGYTF
>TRBJ1-4|TRBV20-1
CSAIHVAGNRRGEKLFF
>TRBJ2-1|TRBV20-1
CSAMSGRASNEQFF
>TRBJ2-7|TRBV5-1
CASSSMDEQYF
>TRBJ1-4|TRBV7-6
CASSSGERAHNEKLFF
>TRBJ2-1|TRBV7-2
CASSSRVGEQFF
>TRBJ2-1|TRBV10-3
CAISESAASGRYNEQFF
>TRBJ1-4|TRBV5-1
CASSVPSDGPSRTNEKLFF
>TRBJ1-5|TRBV7-2
CASSLQPGNQPQHF
>TRBJ1-1|TRBV3-1
CASSQDGVNTEAFF
>TRBJ1-1|TRBV11-2
CASLPGRLNTEAFF
>TRBJ2-3|TRBV9
CASSVAFFSTDTQYF
>TRBJ2-7|TRBV6-2/TRBV6-3
CASLYTSGFSYEQYF
>TRBJ2-7|TRBV6-2/TRBV6-3
CASSYKPVSYEQYF
>TRBJ2-5|TRBV30
CAWRVRVRQETQYF
>TRBJ1-1|TRBV7-9
CASSTGQMNTEAFF
>TRBJ1-1|TRBV6-2/TRBV6-3
CASVPGMGTEAFF
>TRBJ1-2|TRBV7-7
CASRHRGNYGYTF
>TRBJ2-1|TRBV7-8
CASIGRSYNEQFF
>TRBJ2-3|TRBV20-1
CSAGDRGTDTQYF
>TRBJ2-3|TRBV11-2
CASSIAVDTQYF
>TRBJ2-7|TRBV14
CASSLQGASSYEQYF
>TRBJ1-2|TRBV29-1
CSVRKDLSYGYTF
>TRBJ1-1|TRBV12-3/TRBV12-4
CASSPSGRIRSTEAFF
>TRBJ1-2|TRBV9
CASSDRGFSEGYTF
>TRBJ2-1|TRBV7-2
CASSPERGSYNEQFF
>TRBJ2-5|TRBV12-3/TRBV12-4
CASSTLPRGETQYF
>TRBJ2-7|TRBV12-3/TRBV12-4
CASSLGVKEQYF